A single TCR beta chain is shown here with its context. This clone was observed a single time. There is no known antigen for this receptor. No clone much larger than this one lies a single base away; base qualities are absent. Collaborating institutions collected whole blood in K2EDTA tubes following their own protocols. For TCRbeta analysis, collaborator samples were shipped as frozen whole blood, as isolated PBMCs, or as DNA extracted from either sample type. The data are from a study of blood T cell repertoires in COVID-19 (dated by TCRdb to the early 2020s). As for the study more broadly: Collaborator samples came from the United States, Italy and Spain and covered acute and convalescent phases of COVID-19. The prospective study material was composed of cDNA or gDNA derived from T cells, B-cell-depleted T cells, or PBMCs. Samples were obtained from the ongoing ImmuneRACE study (first 160 participants) and from over a thousand subjects provided by 6 global collaborators. A freely available public database, intended as a resource for researchers studying the immune response to SARS-CoV-2, is where the repertoires were released. A de-identified subject ID, COVID-19 status, age in years and sex were almost always included in the sample metadata. HLA class I and class II types, where available, came from metadata supplied by the sample provider rather than from assay-based typing. Deeply sampled blood TCRbeta repertoires from subjects exposed to, actively infected with, or recovered from COVID-19 were included in the dataset.

TCRbeta CDR3 regions were amplified from genomic DNA using the immunoSEQ Assay, a bias-controlled multiplex PCR. As for the original processing: Within the assay, amplification of reference gene primers was used to estimate how many nucleated cells each sample contained. To quantify the absolute abundance of each unique TCRbeta CDR3 rearrangement, sequence reads were collapsed and filtered. Productive Simpson clonality was computed per sample as the square root of Simpson's diversity index over productive rearrangements. The immuneACCESS repertoire file appears here via TCRdb, limited to in-frame rearrangements. These files lack a portion of the clones; in checked studies, under half of the deficit traces to unresolved V genes, and the cause of the others is not known. The V and J calls and clone size were taken over from that table, and D and trimming were inferred from the DNA. The sample table records fewer than 6,000 clones; roughly 88% of these occur just once. Under 3% of the sample goes to the ten largest clones.

Spanning cysteine to phenylalanine, the CDR3 consists of 17 amino acids. Kept here is only the CDR3 DNA, which spans 51 bases and is read in frame from base 1. The paper's findings and limits, for the study overall: The amount of clinical and demographic metadata varied by source and participant and was provided uncurated.

Here the chain combines TRBV21-1 and TRBJ2-3; TRBD1, the D gene given by the table, was not confirmed from the DNA. TRBV21-1 has pseudogene status. Input material: peripheral blood. This receptor was identified in an elderly woman with acute or convalescent COVID-19. The bases are TGTGCCAGCAGCAAAGTACAGCGGGACAGGAGCACAGATACGCAGTATTTT. This yields the protein CASSKVQRDRSTDTQYF.